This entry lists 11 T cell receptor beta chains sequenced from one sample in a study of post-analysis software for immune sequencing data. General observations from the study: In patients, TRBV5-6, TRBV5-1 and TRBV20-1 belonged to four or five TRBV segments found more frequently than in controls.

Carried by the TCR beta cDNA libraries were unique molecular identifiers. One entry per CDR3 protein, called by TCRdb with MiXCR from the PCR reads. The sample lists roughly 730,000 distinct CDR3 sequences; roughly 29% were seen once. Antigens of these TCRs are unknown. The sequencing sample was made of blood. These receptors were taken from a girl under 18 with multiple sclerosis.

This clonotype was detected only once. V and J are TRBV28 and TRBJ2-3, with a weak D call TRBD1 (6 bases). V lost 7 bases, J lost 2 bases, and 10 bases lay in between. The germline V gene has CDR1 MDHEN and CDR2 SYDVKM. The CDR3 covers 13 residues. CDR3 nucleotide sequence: TGTGCCAGCAAAACAGGGAACACAGATACGCAGTATTTT. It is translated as CASKTGNTDTQYF.

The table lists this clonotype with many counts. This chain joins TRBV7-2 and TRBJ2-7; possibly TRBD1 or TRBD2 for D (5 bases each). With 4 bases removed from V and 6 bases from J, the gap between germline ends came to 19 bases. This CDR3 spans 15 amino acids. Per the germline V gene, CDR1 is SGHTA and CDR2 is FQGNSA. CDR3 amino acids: CASSSGRTPAPEQYF. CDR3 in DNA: TGTGCCAGCAGCTCAGGGCGGACTCCTGCTCCCGAGCAGTACTTC.

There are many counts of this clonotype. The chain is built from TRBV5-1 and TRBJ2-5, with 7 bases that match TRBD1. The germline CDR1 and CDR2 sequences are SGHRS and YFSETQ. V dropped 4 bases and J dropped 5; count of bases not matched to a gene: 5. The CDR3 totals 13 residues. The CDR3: CASSRGPGETQYF. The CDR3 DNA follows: TGCGCCAGCAGCAGGGGGCCAGGGGAGACCCAGTACTTC.

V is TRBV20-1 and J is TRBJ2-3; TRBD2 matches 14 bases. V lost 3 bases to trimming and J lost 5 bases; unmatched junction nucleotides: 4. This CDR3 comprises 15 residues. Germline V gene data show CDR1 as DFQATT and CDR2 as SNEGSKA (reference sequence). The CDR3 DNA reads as TGCAGTGCTAGCTTTGGACTAGCGGGGGGAGATACGCAGTATTTT. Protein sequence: CSASFGLAGGDTQYF.

The CDR3 region has the DNA TGCGCCACCCAGGGCCTGGGAGATACGCAGTATTTT. This sequence encodes CATQGLGDTQYF. This rearrangement joins TRBV10-2 to TRBJ2-3; a possible D gene is TRBD1 (5 bases). V gave up 10 bases and J gave up 5 bases, with 13 bases separating them. CDR1 and CDR2 (germline): WSHSY, SAAADI. The CDR3 runs to 12 residues.

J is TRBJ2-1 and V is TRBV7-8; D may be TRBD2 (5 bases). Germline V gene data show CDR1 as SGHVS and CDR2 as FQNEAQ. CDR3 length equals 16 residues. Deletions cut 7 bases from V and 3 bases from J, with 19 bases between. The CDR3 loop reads CASTHPSSDYYNEQFF. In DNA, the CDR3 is TGTGCCAGCACACACCCCTCTAGTGACTACTACAATGAGCAGTTCTTC.

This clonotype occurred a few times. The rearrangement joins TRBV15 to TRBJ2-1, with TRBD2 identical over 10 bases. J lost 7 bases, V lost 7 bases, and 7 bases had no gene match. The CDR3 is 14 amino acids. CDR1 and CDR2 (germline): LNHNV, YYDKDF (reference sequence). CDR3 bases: TGTGCCACCAATAGGCTAGCGGGAGTTAATGAGCAGTTCTTC. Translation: CATNRLAGVNEQFF.

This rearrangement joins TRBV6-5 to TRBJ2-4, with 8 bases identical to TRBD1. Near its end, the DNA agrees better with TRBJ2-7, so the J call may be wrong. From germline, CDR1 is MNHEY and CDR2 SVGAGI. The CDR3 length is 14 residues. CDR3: CASSYFQGAGEQYF. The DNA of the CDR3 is TGTGCCAGCAGTTACTTTCAGGGGGCGGGCGAGCAGTACTTC.

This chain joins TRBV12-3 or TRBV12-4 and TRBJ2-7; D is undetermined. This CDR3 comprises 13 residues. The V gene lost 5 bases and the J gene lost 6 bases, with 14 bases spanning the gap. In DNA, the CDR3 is TGTGCCAGCAGTCCGCAAATTTCCCGCGAGCAGTACTTC. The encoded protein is CASSPQISREQYF.

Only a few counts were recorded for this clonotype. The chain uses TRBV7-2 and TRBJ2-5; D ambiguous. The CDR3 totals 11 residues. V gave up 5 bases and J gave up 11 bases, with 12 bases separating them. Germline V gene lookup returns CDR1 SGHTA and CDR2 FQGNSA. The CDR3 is CASSPQEEQYF. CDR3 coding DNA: TGTGCCAGCAGCCCGCAGGAAGAGCAGTACTTC. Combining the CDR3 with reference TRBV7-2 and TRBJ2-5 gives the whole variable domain GAGVSQSPSNKVTEKGKDVELRCDPISGHTALYWYRQSLGQGLEFLIYFQGNSAPDKSGLPSDRFSAERTGGSVSTLTIQRTQQEDSAVYLCASSPQEEQYFGPGTRLLVL.

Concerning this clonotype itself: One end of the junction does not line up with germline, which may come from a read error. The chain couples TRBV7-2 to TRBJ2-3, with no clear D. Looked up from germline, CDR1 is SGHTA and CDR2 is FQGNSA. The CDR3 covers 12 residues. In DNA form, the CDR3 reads TGTGCCAGCAGCTTACTCACAGATAGGCAGTATTTT. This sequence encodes CASSLLTDRQYF.